This passage covers 4 T cell receptor beta chains from one sample sequenced in a study of cytomegalovirus exposure and HLA in healthy donors. Use of 60 Vbeta and 13 Jbeta primers characterized the PCR. The data were produced by immunoSEQ multiplex PCR, yet TCRdb's version contains in-frame clones alone and is incomplete. This sample has 100,000 to 150,000 clones, with around 79% found just once. Sequencing input: PBMCs. Receptors originate from a woman between 40 and 55 years old in good health and CMV-seronegative.

This clone has just a few counts. The V and J genes are TRBV4-3 and TRBJ2-1; D uncertain. Germline V gene data show CDR1 as LGHNA and CDR2 as YSLEER. The V and J ends lost 0 bases and 5 bases respectively, with 5 bases between them. The CDR3 sequence is 13 residues long. CDR3 loop: CASSQDRHNEQFF. In nucleotides, the CDR3 is TGCGCCAGCAGCCAAGATCGTCACAATGAGCAGTTCTTC.

This sequence joins TRBV9 and TRBJ2-1, with D unclear. The CDR3 is 11 amino acids. V shed 3 bases and J shed 5 bases, with 3 bases lying between them. Germline CDR1 is SGDLS and CDR2 is YYNGEE. CDR3 nucleotides: TGTGCCAGCAGCGCCGACAATGAGCAGTTCTTC. Its translation: CASSADNEQFF. Based on the CDR3 plus reference TRBV9 and TRBJ2-1, the full variable domain is DSGVTQTPKHLITATGQRVTLRCSPRSGDLSVYWYQQSLDQGLQFLIQYYNGEERAKGNILERFSAQQFPDLHSELNLSSLELGDSALYFCASSADNEQFFGPGTRLTVL.

J is TRBJ2-6 and V is TRBV6-6; TRBD2 might be the D (5 bases). Germline assignment: CDR1 MNHNY and CDR2 SVGAGI (reference sequence). V dropped 7 bases and J dropped 3 bases, with 16 bases sitting between them. This CDR3 spans 16 amino acids. CDR3 amino acids: CASTLTGGFGANVLTF. The CDR3 region has the DNA TGTGCCAGCACCCTCACCGGAGGATTTGGGGCCAACGTCCTGACTTTC.

V usage is TRBV19 and J usage is TRBJ1-5; D not resolved. Germline assignment: CDR1 LNHDA and CDR2 SQIVND (reference sequence). V lost 0 bases, J lost 7 bases, and 7 bases lay in between. The CDR3 extends over 13 amino acids. The CDR3: CASSIDFIQPQHF. Written as DNA, the CDR3 is TGTGCCAGTAGTATAGATTTCATCCAGCCCCAGCATTTT.